This entry concerns a single TCR beta chain. The V segment lost 1 base and the J segment 4 bases; nucleotides outside the gene matches: 4. The CDR3 sequence is 17 residues long. The germline CDR1 and CDR2 sequences are LGHNT and FRNRAP. The source of the sample is a study of OX40 agonist ivuxolimab in advanced cancers. Study-wide background: Ivuxolimab, an antibody that agonizes OX40 (CD134), was administered to the patients.

Sequenced by immunoSEQ multiplex PCR; TCRdb stores in-frame clones only, minus some. The repertoire holds about 140,000 clones, with around 93% as singletons. The sequence came from an adult with an advanced solid tumor such as melanoma, head and neck, liver or kidney cancer. This material consisted of CD4+ or CD8+ T cells sorted from blood, taken in a trial of the OX40 agonist ivuxolimab. This chain connects TRBV12-5 to TRBJ2-2, with TRBD1 matching 12 bases. The CDR3 nucleotides read TGTGCTAGTGGTTTGGCCGGGACAGGGGGCGCCACCGGGGAGCTGTTTTTT. Translation gives CASGLAGTGGATGELFF.